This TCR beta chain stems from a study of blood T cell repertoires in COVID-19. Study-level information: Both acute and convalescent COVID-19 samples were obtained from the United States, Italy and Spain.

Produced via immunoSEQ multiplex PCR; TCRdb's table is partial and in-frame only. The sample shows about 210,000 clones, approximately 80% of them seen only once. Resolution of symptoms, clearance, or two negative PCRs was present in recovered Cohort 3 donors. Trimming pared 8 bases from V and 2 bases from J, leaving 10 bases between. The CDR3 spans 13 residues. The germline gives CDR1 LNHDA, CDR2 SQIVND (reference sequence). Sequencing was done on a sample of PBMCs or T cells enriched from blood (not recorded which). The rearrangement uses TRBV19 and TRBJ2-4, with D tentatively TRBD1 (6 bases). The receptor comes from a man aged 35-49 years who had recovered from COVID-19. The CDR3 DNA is TGTGCCAGTTCCACAGGGTCCAAAAACATTCAGTACTTC. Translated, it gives CASSTGSKNIQYF.